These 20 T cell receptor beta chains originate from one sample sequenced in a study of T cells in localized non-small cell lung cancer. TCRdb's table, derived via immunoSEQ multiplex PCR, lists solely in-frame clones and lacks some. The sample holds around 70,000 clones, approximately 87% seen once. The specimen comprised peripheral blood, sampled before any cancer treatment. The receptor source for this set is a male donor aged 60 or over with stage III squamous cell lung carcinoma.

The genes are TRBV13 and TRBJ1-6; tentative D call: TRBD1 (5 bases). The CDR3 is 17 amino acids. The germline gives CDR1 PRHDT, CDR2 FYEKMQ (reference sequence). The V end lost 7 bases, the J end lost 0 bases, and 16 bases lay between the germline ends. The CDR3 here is CASTERQQSSYNSPLHF. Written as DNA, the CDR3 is TGTGCCAGCACTGAAAGACAGCAGAGCTCCTATAATTCACCCCTCCACTTT. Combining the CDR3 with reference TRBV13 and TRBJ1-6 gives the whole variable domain AAGVIQSPRHLIKEKRETATLKCYPIPRHDTVYWYQQGPGQDPQFLISFYEKMQSDKGSIPDRFSAQQFSDYHSELNMSSLELGDSALYFCASTERQQSSYNSPLHFGNGTRLTVT.

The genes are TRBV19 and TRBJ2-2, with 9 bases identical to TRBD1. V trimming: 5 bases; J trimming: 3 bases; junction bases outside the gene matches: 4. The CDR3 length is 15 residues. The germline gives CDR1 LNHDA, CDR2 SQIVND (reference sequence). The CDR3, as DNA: TGTGCCAGTAGTGCCGGGACAGGGTACACCGGGGAGCTGTTTTTT. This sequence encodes CASSAGTGYTGELFF.

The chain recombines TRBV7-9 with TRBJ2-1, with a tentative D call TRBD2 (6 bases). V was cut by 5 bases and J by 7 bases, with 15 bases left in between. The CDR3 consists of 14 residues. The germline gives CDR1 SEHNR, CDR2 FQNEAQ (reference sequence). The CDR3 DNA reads TGTGCCAGCAGCATCGGGACTCAAAAGAATGAGCAGTTCTTC. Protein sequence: CASSIGTQKNEQFF.

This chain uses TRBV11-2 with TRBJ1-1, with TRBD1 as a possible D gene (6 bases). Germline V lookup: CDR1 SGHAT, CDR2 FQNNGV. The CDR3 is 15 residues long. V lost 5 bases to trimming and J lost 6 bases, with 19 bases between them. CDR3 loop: CASSLLEGGIAEAFF. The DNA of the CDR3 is TGTGCCAGCAGCCTCCTGGAGGGGGGAATCGCTGAAGCTTTCTTT. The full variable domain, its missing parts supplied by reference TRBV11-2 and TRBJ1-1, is EAGVAQSPRYKIIEKRQSVAFWCNPISGHATLYWYQQILGQGPKLLIQFQNNGVVDDSQLPKDRFSAERLKGVDSTLKIQPAKLEDSAVYLCASSLLEGGIAEAFFGQGTRLTVV.

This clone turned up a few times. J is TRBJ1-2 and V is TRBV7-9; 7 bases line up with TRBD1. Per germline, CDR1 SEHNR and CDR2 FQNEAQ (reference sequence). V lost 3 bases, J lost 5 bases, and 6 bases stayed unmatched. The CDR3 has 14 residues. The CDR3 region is CASSFDRVGYGYTF. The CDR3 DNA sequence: TGTGCCAGCAGCTTCGACAGGGTCGGGTATGGCTACACCTTC.

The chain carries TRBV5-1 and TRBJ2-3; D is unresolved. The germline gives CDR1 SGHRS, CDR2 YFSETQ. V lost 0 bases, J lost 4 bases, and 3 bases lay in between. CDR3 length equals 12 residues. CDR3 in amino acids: CASSLGADTQYF. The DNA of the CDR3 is TGCGCCAGCAGCTTGGGGGCAGATACGCAGTATTTT.

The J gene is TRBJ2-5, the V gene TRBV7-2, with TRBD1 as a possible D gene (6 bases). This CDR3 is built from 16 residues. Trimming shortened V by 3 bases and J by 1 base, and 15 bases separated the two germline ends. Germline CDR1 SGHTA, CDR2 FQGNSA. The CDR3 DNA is TGTGCCAGCAGCTTTCGCTTGGGACAACTCCAAGAGACCCAGTACTTC. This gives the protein CASSFRLGQLQETQYF.

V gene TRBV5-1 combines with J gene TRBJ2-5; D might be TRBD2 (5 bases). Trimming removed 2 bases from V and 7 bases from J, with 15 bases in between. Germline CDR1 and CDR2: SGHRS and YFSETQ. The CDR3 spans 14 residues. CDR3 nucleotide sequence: TGCGCCAGCAGCTTAATGGACTTTCCCGGGACCCAGTACTTC. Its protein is CASSLMDFPGTQYF.

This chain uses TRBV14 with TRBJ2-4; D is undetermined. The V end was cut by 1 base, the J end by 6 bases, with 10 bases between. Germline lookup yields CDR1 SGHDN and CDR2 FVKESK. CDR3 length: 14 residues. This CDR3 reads CASSQGQLRNIQYF. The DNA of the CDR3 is TGTGCCAGCAGCCAAGGTCAGCTTCGAAACATTCAGTACTTC.

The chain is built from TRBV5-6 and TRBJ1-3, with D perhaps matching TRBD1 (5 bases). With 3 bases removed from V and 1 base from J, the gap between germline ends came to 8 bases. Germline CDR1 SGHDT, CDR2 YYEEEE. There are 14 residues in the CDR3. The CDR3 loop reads CASSSDSSGNTIYF. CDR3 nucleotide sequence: TGTGCCAGCAGCTCAGACAGTTCTGGAAACACCATATATTTT.

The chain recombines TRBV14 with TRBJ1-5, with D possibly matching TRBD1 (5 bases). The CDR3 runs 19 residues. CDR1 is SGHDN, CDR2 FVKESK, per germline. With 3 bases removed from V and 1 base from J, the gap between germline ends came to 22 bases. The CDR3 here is CASSQFNRTCGESNQPQHF. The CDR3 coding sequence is TGTGCCAGCAGCCAGTTCAACAGGACTTGTGGGGAGAGCAATCAGCCCCAGCATTTT.

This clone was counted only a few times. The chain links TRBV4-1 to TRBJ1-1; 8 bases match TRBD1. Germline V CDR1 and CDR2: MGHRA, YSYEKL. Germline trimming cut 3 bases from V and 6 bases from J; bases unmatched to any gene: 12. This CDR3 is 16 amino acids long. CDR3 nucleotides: TGCGCCAGCAGCCAGAGGCAGGGGGCTTCGATAGCTGAAGCTTTCTTT. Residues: CASSQRQGASIAEAFF.

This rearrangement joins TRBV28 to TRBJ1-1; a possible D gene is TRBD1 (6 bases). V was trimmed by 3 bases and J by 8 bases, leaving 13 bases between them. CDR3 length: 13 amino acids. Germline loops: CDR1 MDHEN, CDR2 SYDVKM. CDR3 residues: CASSFGRGIEAFF. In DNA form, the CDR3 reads TGTGCCAGCAGTTTCGGTAGGGGGATAGAAGCTTTCTTT.

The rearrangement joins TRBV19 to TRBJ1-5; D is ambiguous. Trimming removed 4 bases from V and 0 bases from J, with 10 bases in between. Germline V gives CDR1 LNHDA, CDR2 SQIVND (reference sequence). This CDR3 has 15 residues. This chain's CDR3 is CASSTPAHSNQPQHF. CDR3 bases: TGTGCCAGTAGTACCCCCGCCCATAGCAATCAGCCCCAGCATTTT.

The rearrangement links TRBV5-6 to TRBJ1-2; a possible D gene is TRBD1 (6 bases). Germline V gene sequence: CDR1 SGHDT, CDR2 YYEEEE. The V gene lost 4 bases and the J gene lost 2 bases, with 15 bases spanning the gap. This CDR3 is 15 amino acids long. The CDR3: CASSKDNRENYGYTF. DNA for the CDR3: TGTGCCAGCAGCAAAGATAACAGGGAAAACTATGGCTACACCTTC. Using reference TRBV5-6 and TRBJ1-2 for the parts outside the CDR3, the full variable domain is DAGVTQSPTHLIKTRGQQVTLRCSPKSGHDTVSWYQQALGQGPQFIFQYYEEEERQRGNFPDRFSGHQFPNYSSELNVNALLLGDSALYLCASSKDNRENYGYTFGSGTRLTVV.

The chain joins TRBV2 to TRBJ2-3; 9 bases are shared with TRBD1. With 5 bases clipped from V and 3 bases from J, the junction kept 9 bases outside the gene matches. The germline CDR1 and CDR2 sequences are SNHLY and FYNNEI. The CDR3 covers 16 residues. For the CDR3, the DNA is TGTGCCAGCAGTTCAGGACAGGGGACCTTTACAGATACGCAGTATTTT. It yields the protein CASSSGQGTFTDTQYF.

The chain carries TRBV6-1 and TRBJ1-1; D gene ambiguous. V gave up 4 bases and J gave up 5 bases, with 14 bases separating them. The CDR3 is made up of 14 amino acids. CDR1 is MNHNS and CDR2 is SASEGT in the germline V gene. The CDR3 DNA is TGTGCCAGCAGTGCCGAATCCCTGAGGACTGAAGCTTTCTTT. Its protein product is CASSAESLRTEAFF.

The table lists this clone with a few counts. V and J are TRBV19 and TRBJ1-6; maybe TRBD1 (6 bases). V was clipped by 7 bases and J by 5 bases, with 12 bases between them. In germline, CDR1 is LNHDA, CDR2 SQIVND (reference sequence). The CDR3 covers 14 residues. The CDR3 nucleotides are TGTGCCAGTACGGCTGGACAGAATAATTCACCCCTCCACTTT. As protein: CASTAGQNNSPLHF.

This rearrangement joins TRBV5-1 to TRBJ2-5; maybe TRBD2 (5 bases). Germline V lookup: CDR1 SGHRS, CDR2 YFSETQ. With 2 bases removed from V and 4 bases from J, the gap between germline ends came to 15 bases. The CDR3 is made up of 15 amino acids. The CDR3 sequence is CASSLGSAEGETQYF. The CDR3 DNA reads TGCGCCAGCAGCTTAGGGAGTGCCGAGGGAGAGACCCAGTACTTC.

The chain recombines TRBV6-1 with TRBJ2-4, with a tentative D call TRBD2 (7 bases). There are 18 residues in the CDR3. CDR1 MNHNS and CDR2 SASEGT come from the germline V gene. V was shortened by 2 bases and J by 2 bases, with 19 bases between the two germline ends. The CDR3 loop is CASSESRGARITKNIQYF. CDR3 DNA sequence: TGTGCCAGCAGTGAATCCCGGGGGGCGCGTATAACCAAAAACATTCAGTACTTC.